This passage covers 27 T cell receptor beta chains from one sample sequenced in a study of T cell changes during pregnancy in multiple sclerosis. Only in-frame clones appear in the TCRdb table, and some are missing; sequencing was by immunoSEQ multiplex PCR. Among 71,000 or so clones, approximately 94% were seen once, and the ten largest hold roughly 1.1%. The specimen was peripheral blood, collected in the third trimester of pregnancy. Source of these receptors: a female donor with multiple sclerosis, enrolled in a pregnancy study.

V gene TRBV2 combines with J gene TRBJ1-1, with D perhaps TRBD1 (5 bases). The V and J ends lost 7 bases and 0 bases respectively, with 9 bases between them. The CDR3 spans 13 residues. Germline-derived CDR1 and CDR2 are SNHLY and FYNNEI. The CDR3 region has the DNA TGTGCCAGCACCCTAGGGGTGAACACTGAAGCTTTCTTT. It is translated as CASTLGVNTEAFF.

The chain employs TRBV5-1 and TRBJ2-1; weak D call: TRBD2 (6 bases). Between the trimmed V and J ends, which lost 4 bases and 4 bases, there was a span of 18 bases. The CDR3 spans 16 residues. Germline loops: CDR1 SGHRS, CDR2 YFSETQ. Here the CDR3 DNA reads TGCGCCAGCAGCCTCGGGACTCACACCAAATACAATGAGCAGTTCTTC. Protein: CASSLGTHTKYNEQFF.

The V call is TRBV13, the J call TRBJ2-3; D is unclear. V was shortened by 2 bases and J by 2 bases, with 14 bases between the two germline ends. Germline V CDR1 and CDR2: PRHDT, FYEKMQ (reference sequence). The CDR3 runs to 16 residues. The CDR3 reads CASSLRVSRDTDTQYF. As DNA, the CDR3 is TGTGCCAGCAGCTTACGCGTGTCACGAGACACAGATACGCAGTATTTT.

J is TRBJ1-3 and V is TRBV7-6; tentative D call: TRBD1 (6 bases). The germline CDR1 and CDR2 sequences are SGHVS and FNYEAQ. The length of the CDR3 is 17 residues. The germline V and J ends were trimmed by 6 bases and 0 bases, with 18 bases remaining between them. The CDR3 DNA sequence: TGTGCCAGCAGTTCAACTCCAGGGGAGCCCTCTGGAAACACCATATATTTT. Translated, it gives CASSSTPGEPSGNTIYF.

The V call is TRBV7-2, the J call TRBJ2-1; 7 positions agree with TRBD2. J gave up 10 bases and V 1 base, and 10 bases lay outside the gene matches. The germline V gene has CDR1 SGHTA and CDR2 FQGNSA. The CDR3 has 15 residues. The CDR3 protein is CASSLDRLASMEQFF. Here the CDR3 DNA reads TGTGCCAGCAGCTTAGACCGACTAGCCTCCATGGAGCAGTTCTTC.

V and J are TRBV4-1 and TRBJ2-7; 9 bases fit TRBD1. Looked up from germline, CDR1 is MGHRA and CDR2 is YSYEKL. The CDR3 is made up of 14 amino acids. V shed 4 bases, J shed 13 bases, and the junction held 14 bases outside the gene matches. The CDR3 protein is CASSRGTGGGPSYF. DNA for the CDR3: TGCGCCAGCAGCCGGGGCACAGGGGGCGGCCCTTCTTACTTC.

The chain has TRBV9 and TRBJ2-2; 7 nucleotides line up with TRBD2. Germline V gene lookup returns CDR1 SGDLS and CDR2 YYNGEE. The CDR3 is 12 amino acids. Trimming cost V 9 bases and J 2 bases; bases outside gene matches: 1. The CDR3 here is CATGGNTGELFF. The CDR3 DNA reads as TGTGCCACGGGGGGTAACACCGGGGAGCTGTTTTTT.

The chain links TRBV6-6 to TRBJ2-2, with 7 nucleotides matching TRBD2. From germline, CDR1 is MNHNY and CDR2 SVGAGI (reference sequence). Trimming took 0 bases from V and 6 from J; bases not matched to a gene: 7. This CDR3 contains 16 residues. The CDR3: CASSYSGGSVPGELFF. Written as DNA, the CDR3 is TGTGCCAGCAGTTACTCGGGCGGGAGCGTCCCCGGGGAGCTGTTTTTT.

This CDR3 is CATRERRSSYEQYF. The CDR3 DNA follows: TGTGCCACCAGGGAACGCAGGAGCTCCTACGAGCAGTACTTC. This rearrangement joins TRBV19 to TRBJ2-7, with a tentative D call TRBD1 (5 bases). Trimming took 10 bases from V and 0 from J, leaving 16 bases between them. The CDR3 totals 14 residues. Germline loops: CDR1 LNHDA, CDR2 SQIVND (reference sequence).

The chain links TRBV5-1 to TRBJ2-1, with 9 bases matching TRBD1. The CDR3 sequence is 16 residues long. Germline trimming cut 2 bases from V and 4 bases from J; bases unmatched to any gene: 7. The germline gives CDR1 SGHRS, CDR2 YFSETQ. CDR3 protein: CASSFNGDRGYNEQFF. Here the CDR3 DNA reads TGCGCCAGCAGCTTTAACGGAGACAGGGGGTACAATGAGCAGTTCTTC.

The chain couples TRBV10-1 to TRBJ2-1, with TRBD2 matching 10 bases. J was trimmed by 13 bases and V by 4 bases; bases with no gene match: 4. In germline, CDR1 is WNHNN, CDR2 SYGVQD (reference sequence). The CDR3 length is 12 residues. CDR3: CASSVTSGAQFF. CDR3 DNA sequence: TGCGCCAGCAGTGTAACTAGCGGGGCTCAGTTCTTC.

The J gene is TRBJ2-3, the V gene TRBV5-6, with TRBD2 identical over 11 bases. CDR1 and CDR2 (germline): SGHDT, YYEEEE. This CDR3 region has 19 residues. J was trimmed by 0 bases and V by 2 bases; bases with no gene match: 11. The chain's CDR3 is CASSLPGLAVDLSTDTQYF. As DNA, the CDR3 is TGTGCCAGCAGCTTACCGGGACTAGCGGTCGACCTTAGCACAGATACGCAGTATTTT.

This clone was seen a single time. This chain uses TRBV19 with TRBJ2-7; 11 bases are shared with TRBD1. The CDR3 runs to 18 residues. The V segment lost 3 bases and the J segment 3 bases; nucleotides outside the gene matches: 13. The germline V gene encodes CDR1 LNHDA and CDR2 SQIVND (reference sequence). CDR3 nucleotide sequence: TGTGCCAGTAGTATGCGAACATTTAGGACAGGGGGCTTCTACGAGCAGTACTTC. This codes for CASSMRTFRTGGFYEQYF.

In DNA, the CDR3 is TGTGCCAGCTCACCAGACAGGCTTATGTACAATGAGCAGTTCTTC. This translates into CASSPDRLMYNEQFF. The rearrangement links TRBV18 to TRBJ2-1, with D possibly matching TRBD1 (6 bases). V lost 2 bases to trimming and J lost 4 bases, with 12 bases between them. CDR3 length: 15 residues. Germline values: CDR1 KGHSH, CDR2 LQKENI.

CDR3 protein: CASTPSRAGLPEAFF. The CDR3 bases are TGTGCCAGTACCCCGAGCCGTGCAGGGCTCCCTGAAGCTTTCTTT. The chain couples TRBV19 to TRBJ1-1; D perhaps matches TRBD1 (5 bases). The CDR3 has 15 amino acids. The V gene lost 7 bases and the J gene lost 6 bases, with 21 bases spanning the gap. Germline lookup yields CDR1 LNHDA and CDR2 SQIVND (reference sequence).

This chain joins TRBV15 and TRBJ1-1; 7 bases line up with TRBD1. The trim removed 3 bases at V and 1 base at J, leaving 8 bases unmatched. Germline CDR1 reads LNHNV; CDR2 reads YYDKDF (reference sequence). The CDR3 extends over 16 amino acids. CDR3 DNA: TGTGCCACCAGCAGGGCCGCGGGACAGCAGAACACTGAAGCTTTCTTT. Translated: CATSRAAGQQNTEAFF. The complete variable domain, with remaining parts taken from reference TRBV15 and TRBJ1-1, reads DAMVIQNPRYQVTQFGKPVTLSCSQTLNHNVMYWYQQKSSQAPKLLFHYYDKDFNNEADTPDNFQSRRPNTSFCFLDIRSPGLGDTAMYLCATSRAAGQQNTEAFFGQGTRLTVV.

V usage is TRBV2 and J usage is TRBJ1-4; D perhaps matches TRBD1 (6 bases). The CDR3 sequence is 12 residues long. Germline assignment: CDR1 SNHLY and CDR2 FYNNEI. V was cut by 6 bases and J by 12 bases, with 14 bases left in between. The CDR3: CASSLEDRELFF. In DNA form, the CDR3 reads TGTGCCAGCAGCCTAGAGGACAGAGAACTGTTTTTT. The full variable domain, rest sourced from reference TRBV2 and TRBJ1-4, is EPEVTQTPSHQVTQMGQEVILRCVPISNHLYFYWYRQILGQKVEFLVSFYNNEISEKSEIFDDQFSVERPDGSNFTLKIRSTKLEDSAMYFCASSLEDRELFFGSGTQLSVL.

The rearrangement joins TRBV28 to TRBJ1-3; tentative D call: TRBD1 (5 bases). In germline, CDR1 is MDHEN, CDR2 SYDVKM. The CDR3 is 13 amino acids. Trimming left V 7 bases short and J 0 bases short, with 7 bases between. The DNA of the CDR3 is TGTGCCAGCATAGACAGCTCTGGAAACACCATATATTTT. This sequence encodes CASIDSSGNTIYF.

This chain uses TRBV19 with TRBJ1-5; the match to TRBD1 covers 9 bases. The CDR3 covers 15 residues. Germline trimming cut 6 bases from V and 3 bases from J; bases unmatched to any gene: 6. Germline CDR1 reads LNHDA; CDR2 reads SQIVND (reference sequence). CDR3 loop: CASSRDRANNQPQHF. The CDR3 bases are TGTGCCAGTAGCCGGGACAGGGCAAACAATCAGCCCCAGCATTTT.

This chain joins TRBV29-1 and TRBJ2-7; 8 bases align to TRBD2. The CDR3 has 14 residues. CDR1 is SQVTM and CDR2 is ANQGSEA in the germline V gene. The V and J ends lost 6 bases and 3 bases, in that order; junction bases with no gene match: 10. CDR3 sequence (DNA): TGCAGCGTGGGGGGAGAGACTAGCGTCTACGAGCAGTACTTC. It encodes CSVGGETSVYEQYF.

J is TRBJ2-3 and V is TRBV5-5; D is unresolved. The CDR3 extends over 12 amino acids. Germline V gives CDR1 SGHKS, CDR2 YYEKEE (reference sequence). V shed 2 bases and J shed 6 bases, with 7 bases lying between them. The CDR3 here is CASSFGSDTQYF. For the CDR3, the DNA is TGTGCCAGCAGCTTCGGTTCGGATACGCAGTATTTT.

The chain carries TRBV7-6 and TRBJ2-1; 7 bases agree with TRBD2. This CDR3 is 15 amino acids long. Trimming cost V 1 base and J 7 bases; bases outside gene matches: 7. CDR1 is SGHVS and CDR2 is FNYEAQ in the germline V gene. Here the CDR3 DNA reads TGTGCCAGCAGCTTAGGAGTGGGGGGGAATAATGAGCAGTTCTTC. Its protein is CASSLGVGGNNEQFF.

V and J are TRBV28 and TRBJ1-2, with 11 positions matching TRBD1. This CDR3 has 15 residues. The germline V gene has CDR1 MDHEN and CDR2 SYDVKM. Trimming cost V 6 bases and J 3 bases; bases outside gene matches: 6. The CDR3 DNA reads as TGTGCCAGCAGGAGAGGGACAGGGGGATACTATGGCTACACCTTC. This translates into CASRRGTGGYYGYTF.

This chain uses TRBV18 with TRBJ2-7; D call uncertain. The CDR3 is 13 residues long. The germline gives CDR1 KGHSH, CDR2 LQKENI. The V and J ends lost 5 bases and 4 bases respectively, with 12 bases between them. CDR3 DNA sequence: TGTGCCAGCTCAGTTCGTGGGCAATACGAGCAGTACTTC. Translating it yields CASSVRGQYEQYF.

This clone was counted only a few times. The gene calls are TRBV18 and TRBJ1-1, with 7 positions matching TRBD1. Per the germline V gene, CDR1 is KGHSH and CDR2 is LQKENI. The length of the CDR3 is 15 residues. V dropped 6 bases and J dropped 4; count of bases not matched to a gene: 11. The CDR3 DNA follows: TGTGCCAGCTCGTCATGGGGACAGCCGAGCACTGAAGCTTTCTTT. It is translated as CASSSWGQPSTEAFF.

The chain recombines TRBV28 with TRBJ2-3; D possibly corresponds to TRBD1 (6 bases). The germline CDR1 and CDR2 sequences are MDHEN and SYDVKM. This CDR3 is 14 amino acids long. Trimming took off 6 bases at V and 3 bases at J, with 13 bases between the two ends. The CDR3 DNA sequence: TGTGCCAGCAGACCTACAGGGACAACAGATACGCAGTATTTT. It translates to CASRPTGTTDTQYF.

The chain recombines TRBV7-2 with TRBJ2-7; 8 positions match TRBD2. Germline V gene lookup returns CDR1 SGHTA and CDR2 FQGNSA. The trim removed 3 bases at V and 6 bases at J, leaving 10 bases unmatched. The CDR3 has 15 amino acids. The CDR3 here is CASSLDGGRLSEQYF. The CDR3 nucleotides read TGTGCCAGCAGCTTGGATGGCGGGAGGTTAAGCGAGCAGTACTTC.